This T cell receptor (beta chain) stems from a study of blood T cells in healthy people across ages. It was with a sample-barcoded 5' primer and a J-beta primer mix that a second PCR of roughly 7 to 11 cycles was run. TCRdb processed the 5' RACE reads anew with MiXCR; each CDR3 protein has one entry. The profile shows approximately 1.5 million distinct CDR3 sequences, roughly 30% of them singletons. Unmatched junction bases numbered 7, after V lost 3 bases and J lost 9 bases. Germline loops: CDR1 SGDLS, CDR2 YYNGEE. The CDR3 has 14 residues. This sequence joins TRBV9 and TRBJ2-1, with 9 bases lining up with TRBD2. Input material: blood. The clonotype comes from a woman in her thirties in good health. CDR3 coding DNA: TGTGCCAGCAGCGGGTCCGGGACTAGCAGTGAGCAGTTCTTC. Translation gives CASSGSGTSSEQFF. The variable domain in full, completed from reference TRBV9 and TRBJ2-1, reads DSGVTQTPKHLITATGQRVTLRCSPRSGDLSVYWYQQSLDQGLQFLIQYYNGEERAKGNILERFSAQQFPDLHSELNLSSLELGDSALYFCASSGSGTSSEQFFGPGTRLTVL.